This T cell receptor beta chain was captured in a study of T cells after yellow fever vaccination. For TCR, cDNA came from 5'RACE template switching, which added a universal primer site and UMIs. Using its own MiXCR run on the 5' RACE reads, TCRdb lists one record per CDR3 protein. The sample carries hundreds of thousands of distinct CDR3 sequences, 7.5% to 9% recorded once. Germline V lookup: CDR1 LGHNA, CDR2 YSLEER. Germline trimming cut 3 bases from V and 10 bases from J; bases unmatched to any gene: 8. CDR3 size: 16 residues. Findings and caveats of the study: In post-booster samples, most primary-vaccination clones reappeared (under 98% CD4, 88% CD8).

Notes on this clonotype: Its cognate antigen is unknown.

The TCR originated in a man younger than 30 who received the YFV17D yellow fever vaccine. This specimen was PBMCs, taken on the day of the first yellow fever vaccination. This chain links TRBV4-3 with TRBJ2-1; TRBD2 matches at 14 bases. The CDR3 region has the DNA TGCGCCAGCAGCCAGAGACTAGCGGGGGGGCCAGGCGAGCAGTTCTTC. Protein: CASSQRLAGGPGEQFF.